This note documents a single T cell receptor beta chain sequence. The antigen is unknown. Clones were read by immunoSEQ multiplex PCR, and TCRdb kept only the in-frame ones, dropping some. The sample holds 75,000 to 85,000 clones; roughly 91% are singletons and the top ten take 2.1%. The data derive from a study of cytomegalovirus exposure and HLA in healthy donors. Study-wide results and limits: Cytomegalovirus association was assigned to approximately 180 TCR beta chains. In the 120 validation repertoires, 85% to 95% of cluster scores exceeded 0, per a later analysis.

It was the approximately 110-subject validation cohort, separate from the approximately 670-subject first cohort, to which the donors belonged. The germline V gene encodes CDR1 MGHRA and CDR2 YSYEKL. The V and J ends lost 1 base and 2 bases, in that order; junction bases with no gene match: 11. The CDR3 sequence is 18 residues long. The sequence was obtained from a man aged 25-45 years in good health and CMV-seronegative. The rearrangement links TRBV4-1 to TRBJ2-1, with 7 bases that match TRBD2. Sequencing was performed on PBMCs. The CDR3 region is CASSQVGRENPPYNEQFF. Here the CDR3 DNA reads TGCGCCAGCAGCCAAGTAGGGCGGGAGAATCCCCCCTACAATGAGCAGTTCTTC.